A single sample is the source of the 10 T cell receptor beta chains below, sequenced in a study of blood T cells in healthy people across ages. A second PCR of 7 to 11 cycles used a sample-barcoded 5' primer and a J-beta primer mix. TCRdb analysed the 5' RACE reads with MiXCR anew, one entry per CDR3 protein. The table includes more than 700,000 distinct CDR3 sequences, approximately 53% detected once. Sequencing input: blood. The receptors stem from a man at least 80 years old in good health.

A few counts support this clonotype. V and J are TRBV25-1 and TRBJ1-2; D might be TRBD1 (5 bases). The CDR3 runs to 12 residues. Germline V lookup: CDR1 MGHDK, CDR2 SYGVNS. Between the trimmed V and J ends, which lost 5 bases and 4 bases, there was a span of 8 bases. The CDR3 bases are TGTGCCAGCAGTTGGGGGGTCTATGGCTACACCTTC. It is translated as CASSWGVYGYTF.

This clonotype was observed a handful of times. This chain connects TRBV10-3 to TRBJ2-1; 9 bases agree with TRBD2. The CDR3 length is 15 residues. V shed 4 bases, J shed 4 bases, and the junction held 5 bases outside the gene matches. Germline lookup yields CDR1 ENHRY and CDR2 SYGVKD. The CDR3 loop reads CAISGGLATYNEQFF. The CDR3 DNA follows: TGTGCCATCAGTGGCGGACTAGCGACGTACAATGAGCAGTTCTTC.

The gene calls are TRBV12-5 and TRBJ1-1, with no clear D. The CDR3 contains 12 residues. V lost 6 bases and J 8 bases, leaving 13 bases between the germline ends. Germline V gene lookup returns CDR1 LGHNT and CDR2 FRNRAP. CDR3 in amino acids: CASGPSLSEAFF. In DNA form, the CDR3 reads TGTGCTAGTGGACCATCCCTTTCGGAAGCTTTCTTT. Combining the CDR3 with reference TRBV12-5 and TRBJ1-1 gives the whole variable domain DARVTQTPRHKVTEMGQEVTMRCQPILGHNTVFWYRQTMMQGLELLAYFRNRAPLDDSGMPKDRFSAEMPDATLATLKIQPSEPRDSAVYFCASGPSLSEAFFGQGTRLTVV.

This clonotype appeared a few times. V gene TRBV12-3 or TRBV12-4 combines with J gene TRBJ2-7; D is unresolved. Deletions cut 1 base from V and 6 bases from J, with 13 bases between. This CDR3 comprises 14 residues. CDR3 sequence (DNA): TGTGCCAGCAGTTTAGTTCGGACCCGGAGCGAGCAGTACTTC. It encodes CASSLVRTRSEQYF.

The V and J genes are TRBV20-1 and TRBJ2-3, with no clear D. Germline lookup yields CDR1 DFQATT and CDR2 SNEGSKA (reference sequence). V was clipped by 3 bases and J by 6 bases, with 7 bases between them. The CDR3 sequence is 11 residues long. This CDR3 reads CSASLGDTQYF. Written as DNA, the CDR3 is TGCAGTGCTAGCTTGGGCGATACGCAGTATTTT.

The CDR3 loop reads CSARDLGGRVDEQYF. Written as DNA, the CDR3 is TGCAGTGCTAGAGATCTTGGGGGTAGGGTGGACGAGCAGTACTTC. This chain links TRBV20-1 with TRBJ2-7; TRBD1 or TRBD2 may be the D gene (5 bases each). Germline V gene data show CDR1 as DFQATT and CDR2 as SNEGSKA (reference sequence). The CDR3 has 15 amino acids. V lost 0 bases to trimming and J lost 5 bases, with 17 bases between them.

This clonotype was seen a handful of times. This chain connects TRBV7-2 to TRBJ2-5; D possibly corresponds to TRBD1 (6 bases). Germline lookup yields CDR1 SGHTA and CDR2 FQGNSA. The V end lost 3 bases, the J end lost 4 bases, and 15 bases lay between the germline ends. The CDR3 contains 15 residues. This CDR3 reads CASSFAGGQGETQYF. CDR3 coding DNA: TGTGCCAGCAGCTTTGCTGGGGGCCAAGGAGAGACCCAGTACTTC.

The J gene is TRBJ1-5, the V gene TRBV5-8, with 7 bases identical to TRBD1. The trim removed 3 bases at V and 5 bases at J, leaving 11 bases unmatched. CDR1 and CDR2 (germline): SGHTS, YDEGEE. The CDR3 totals 16 residues. The CDR3 DNA reads TGTGCCAGCAGCTCCTGGACAGGACAAACGGATCAGCCCCAGCATTTT. Translated, it gives CASSSWTGQTDQPQHF.

The chain carries TRBV28 and TRBJ2-7; TRBD1 or TRBD2 may be the D gene (5 bases each). Germline V gene data show CDR1 as MDHEN and CDR2 as SYDVKM. The CDR3 is made up of 12 amino acids. The V end lost 5 bases, the J end lost 6 bases, and 11 bases lay between the germline ends. CDR3: CASSTGASEQYF. DNA for the CDR3: TGTGCCAGCAGTACCGGGGCCTCCGAGCAGTACTTC. The whole variable domain, remainder taken from reference TRBV28 and TRBJ2-7, is DVKVTQSSRYLVKRTGEKVFLECVQDMDHENMFWYRQDPGLGLRLIYFSYDVKMKEKGDIPEGYSVSREKKERFSLILESASTNQTSMYLCASSTGASEQYFGPGTRLTVT.

The V and J genes are TRBV10-3 and TRBJ2-4, with TRBD1 identical over 9 bases. The J call could be wrong; TRBJ2-7 is a better fit for the DNA end. Germline values: CDR1 ENHRY, CDR2 SYGVKD. CDR3 length: 16 amino acids. The CDR3 sequence is CAISESTGQGVSEQYF. The CDR3, as DNA: TGTGCCATCAGTGAGAGCACGGGACAGGGAGTTAGCGAGCAGTACTTC.